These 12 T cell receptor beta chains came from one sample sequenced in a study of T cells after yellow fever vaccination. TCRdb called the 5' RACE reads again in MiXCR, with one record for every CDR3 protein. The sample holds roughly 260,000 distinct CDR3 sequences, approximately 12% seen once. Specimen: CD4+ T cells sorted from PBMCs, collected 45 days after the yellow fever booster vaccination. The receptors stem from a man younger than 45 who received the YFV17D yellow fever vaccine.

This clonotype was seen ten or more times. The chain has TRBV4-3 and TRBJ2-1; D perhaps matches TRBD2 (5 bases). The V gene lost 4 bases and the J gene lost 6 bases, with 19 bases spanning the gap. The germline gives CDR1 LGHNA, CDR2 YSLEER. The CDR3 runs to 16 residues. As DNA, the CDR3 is TGCGCCAGCAGCCGAGCCACCGGGAATTGGGGCAATGAGCAGTTCTTC. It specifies CASSRATGNWGNEQFF.

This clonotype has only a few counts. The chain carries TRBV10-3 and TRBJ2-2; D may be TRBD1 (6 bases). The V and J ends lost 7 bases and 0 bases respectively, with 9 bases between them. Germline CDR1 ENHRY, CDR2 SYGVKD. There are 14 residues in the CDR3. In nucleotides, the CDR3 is TGTGCCATCAAGGGACATGCGAACACCGGGGAGCTGTTTTTT. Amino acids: CAIKGHANTGELFF.

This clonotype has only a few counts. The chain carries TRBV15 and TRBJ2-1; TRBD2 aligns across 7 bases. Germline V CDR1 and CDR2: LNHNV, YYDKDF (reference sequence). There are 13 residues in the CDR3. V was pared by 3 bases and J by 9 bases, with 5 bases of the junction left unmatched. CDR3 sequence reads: CATSRVAGVEQFF. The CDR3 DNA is TGTGCCACCAGCAGGGTAGCGGGTGTTGAGCAGTTCTTC.

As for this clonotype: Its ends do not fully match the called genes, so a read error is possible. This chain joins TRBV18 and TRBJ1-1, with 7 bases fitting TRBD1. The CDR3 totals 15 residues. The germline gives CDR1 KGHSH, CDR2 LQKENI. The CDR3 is CASSPAGRGLTEDFF. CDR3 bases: TGTGCCAGCTCACCAGCGGGAAGGGGGCTCACTGAAGATTTCTTT.

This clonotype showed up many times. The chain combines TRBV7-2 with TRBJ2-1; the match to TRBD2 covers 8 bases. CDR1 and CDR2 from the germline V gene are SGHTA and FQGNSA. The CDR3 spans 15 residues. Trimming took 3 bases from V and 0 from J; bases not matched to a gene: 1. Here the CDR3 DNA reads TGTGCCAGCAGCTTCAGCGGGAGCTCCTACAATGAGCAGTTCTTC. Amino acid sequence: CASSFSGSSYNEQFF.

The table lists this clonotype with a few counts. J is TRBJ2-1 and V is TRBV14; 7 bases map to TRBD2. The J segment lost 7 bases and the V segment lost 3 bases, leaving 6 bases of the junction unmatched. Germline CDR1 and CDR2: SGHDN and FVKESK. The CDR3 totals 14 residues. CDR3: CASSQGGGWNEQFF. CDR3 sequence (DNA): TGTGCCAGCAGCCAGGGGGGAGGGTGGAATGAGCAGTTCTTC.

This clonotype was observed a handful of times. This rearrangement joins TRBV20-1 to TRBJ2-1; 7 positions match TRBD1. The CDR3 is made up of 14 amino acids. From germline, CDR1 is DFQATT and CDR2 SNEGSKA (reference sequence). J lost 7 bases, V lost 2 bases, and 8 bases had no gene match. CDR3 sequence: CSARSGTARNEQFF. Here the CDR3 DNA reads TGCAGTGCTAGATCCGGGACAGCCCGGAATGAGCAGTTCTTC.

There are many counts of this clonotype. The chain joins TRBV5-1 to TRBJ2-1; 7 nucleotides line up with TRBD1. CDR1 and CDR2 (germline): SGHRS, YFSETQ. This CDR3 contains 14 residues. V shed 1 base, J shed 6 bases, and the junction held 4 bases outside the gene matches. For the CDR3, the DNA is TGCGCCAGCAGCTTGAAGGGACAGTTCAATGAGCAGTTCTTC. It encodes CASSLKGQFNEQFF.

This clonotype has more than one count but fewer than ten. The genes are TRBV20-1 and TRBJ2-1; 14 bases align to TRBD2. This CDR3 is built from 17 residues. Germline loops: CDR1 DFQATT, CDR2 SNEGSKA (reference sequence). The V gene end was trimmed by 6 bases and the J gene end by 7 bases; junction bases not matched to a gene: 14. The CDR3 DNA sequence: TGCAGTGCAGCCGGGACTAGCGGGAGTTCAAGAATTAATGAGCAGTTCTTC. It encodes CSAAGTSGSSRINEQFF.

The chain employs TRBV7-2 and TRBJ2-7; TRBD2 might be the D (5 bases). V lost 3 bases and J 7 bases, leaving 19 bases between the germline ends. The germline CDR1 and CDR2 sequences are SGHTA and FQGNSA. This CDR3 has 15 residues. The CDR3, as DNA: TGTGCCAGCAGCTTCGGTAGTGGATACAGAGGGGAGCAGTACTTC. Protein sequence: CASSFGSGYRGEQYF.

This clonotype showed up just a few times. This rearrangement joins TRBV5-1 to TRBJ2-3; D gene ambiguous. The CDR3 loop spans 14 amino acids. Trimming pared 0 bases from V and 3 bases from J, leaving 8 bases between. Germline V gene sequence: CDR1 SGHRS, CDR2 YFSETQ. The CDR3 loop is CASSLVSMTDTQYF. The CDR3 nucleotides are TGCGCCAGCAGCTTGGTATCCATGACAGATACGCAGTATTTT.

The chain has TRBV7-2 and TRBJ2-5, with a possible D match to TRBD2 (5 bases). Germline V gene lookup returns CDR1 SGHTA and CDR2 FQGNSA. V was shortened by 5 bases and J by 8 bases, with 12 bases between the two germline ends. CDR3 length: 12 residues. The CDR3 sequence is CASSPHRGTQYF. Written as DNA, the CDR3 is TGTGCCAGCAGCCCCCACCGGGGAACCCAGTACTTC.